This T cell receptor beta chain is from a study of PD-L1 blockade in urothelial cancer. Study context: Blood samples contained a median about 150,000 T cells. Study findings and constraints: Tumor-associated TCR clones expanded more in blood at 3 weeks in patients with durable benefit.

Notes on this clone: Its antigen is unknown.

Using immunoSEQ multiplex PCR, the repertoire was profiled, and TCRdb retains in-frame clones only, with some absent. Of approximately 34,000 clones listed, approximately 82% are singletons. Patients were diagnosed with urothelial carcinoma, either locally advanced or metastatic. Germline V gene data show CDR1 as SGHRS and CDR2 as YFSETQ. This CDR3 has 16 amino acids. After removal of 0 bases from V and 2 bases from J, the junction contained 5 bases not matched to a gene. This receptor was identified in a man aged 60 to 75 with urothelial cancer. This material consisted of PBMCs, taken around atezolizumab (anti-PD-L1) treatment. J is TRBJ1-3 and V is TRBV5-1; 7 bases fit TRBD1. CDR3 sequence: CASSLATGVTGNTIYF. The CDR3 DNA reads TGCGCCAGCAGCTTGGCAACAGGGGTGACTGGAAACACCATATATTTT. The whole variable domain, remainder taken from reference TRBV5-1 and TRBJ1-3, is KAGVTQTPRYLIKTRGQQVTLSCSPISGHRSVSWYQQTPGQGLQFLFEYFSETQRNKGNFPGRFSGRQFSNSRSEMNVSTLELGDSALYLCASSLATGVTGNTIYFGEGSWLTVV.